This T cell receptor beta chain was recovered during a study of regulatory T cells in long-lasting Graves disease. Study findings and constraints: Persistent Graves' cases showed lower TCR diversity than newly diagnosed cases.

The CDR3 contains 15 residues. The germline V and J ends were trimmed by 3 bases and 7 bases, with 16 bases remaining between them. Germline V gene sequence: CDR1 LNHDA, CDR2 SQIVND (reference sequence). For TCR beta, libraries came from iRepertoire HTBI primers and Arm-PCR of CDR3 regions. Authors' processing steps: Detected in the samples were over 60 TRBV and about 15 TRBJ segments. TCRdb analysed the multiplex PCR reads with MiXCR anew, one entry per CDR3 protein. The V and J calls shown here were made by TCRdb, not taken from the authors' results. The profile shows a few hundred thousand distinct CDR3 sequences, around 20% of them singletons. This clonotype was detected ten times or more. Its cognate antigen is unknown. This sample's time point: newly diagnosed GD, antithyroid drugs for less than 3 months. RNA from PBMCs was the source of the TCR library. The authors drew approximately 9 milliliters of peripheral blood into EDTA tubes.

The chain recombines TRBV19 with TRBJ1-5, with D unclear. The sample here was peripheral blood mononuclear cells (PBMCs), taken at new diagnosis, from a patient treated with antithyroid drugs. The receptor was isolated from a female donor with Graves disease. CDR3 residues: CASSMTSGSGQPQHF. In nucleotides, the CDR3 is TGTGCCAGTAGTATGACGTCGGGGTCCGGACAGCCCCAGCATTTT.